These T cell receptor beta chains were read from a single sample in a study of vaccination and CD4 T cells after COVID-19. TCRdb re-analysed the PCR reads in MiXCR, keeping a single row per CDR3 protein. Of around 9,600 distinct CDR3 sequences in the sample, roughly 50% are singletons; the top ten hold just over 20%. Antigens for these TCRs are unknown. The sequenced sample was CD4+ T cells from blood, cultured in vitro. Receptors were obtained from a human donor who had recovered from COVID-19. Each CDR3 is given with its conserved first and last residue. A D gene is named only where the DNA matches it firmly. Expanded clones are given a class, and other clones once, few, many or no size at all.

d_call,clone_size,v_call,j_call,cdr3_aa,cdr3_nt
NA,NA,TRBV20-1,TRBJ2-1,CSVQGNEQFF,TGCAGCGTCCAGGGGAATGAGCAGTTCTTC
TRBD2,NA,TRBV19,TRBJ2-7,CASRLGTSANYEQYF,TGTGCCAGTAGATTAGGGACTAGCGCGAACTACGAGCAGTACTTC
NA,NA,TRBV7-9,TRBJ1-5,CASSRGGDQPQHF,TGTGCCAGCAGCAGAGGGGGGGATCAGCCCCAGCATTTT
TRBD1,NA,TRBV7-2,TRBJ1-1,CASSANRGRTEAFF,TGTGCCAGCAGCGCCAACAGGGGAAGGACTGAAGCTTTCTTT
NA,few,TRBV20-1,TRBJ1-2,CSARDLTGFPF,TGCAGTGCTAGAGATCTTACAGGGTTTCCCTTC
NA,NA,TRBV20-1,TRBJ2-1,CSASPGDYNEQFF,TGCAGTGCTTCGCCCGGGGACTACAATGAGCAGTTCTTC
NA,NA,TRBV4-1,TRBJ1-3,CASSQAGLSGNTIYF,TGCGCCAGCAGCCAAGCCGGGCTCTCTGGAAACACCATATATTTT
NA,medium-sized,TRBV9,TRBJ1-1,CASSPGPIGTEAFF,TGTGCCAGCAGCCCGGGCCCGATCGGCACTGAAGCTTTCTTT
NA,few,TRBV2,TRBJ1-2,CASSSAGSYGYTF,TGTGCCAGCAGTTCTGCCGGGTCCTATGGCTACACCTTC
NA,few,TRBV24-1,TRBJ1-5,CATSADGHQPQHF,TGTGCCACCAGTGCGGATGGGCATCAGCCCCAGCATTTT
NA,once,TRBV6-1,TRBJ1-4,CASSPEGTNEKLFF,TGTGCCAGCAGTCCGGAGGGCACTAATGAAAAACTGTTTTTT
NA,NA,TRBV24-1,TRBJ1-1,CATAKGTGEAFF,TGTGCCACCGCTAAGGGGACGGGTGAAGCTTTCTTT
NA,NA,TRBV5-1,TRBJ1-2,CASSLTGLYGYTF,TGCGCCAGCAGCTTAACAGGTCTCTATGGCTACACCTTC
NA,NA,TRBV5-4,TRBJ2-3,CASSWADPTDTQYF,TGTGCCAGCAGCTGGGCGGATCCCACAGATACGCAGTATTTT
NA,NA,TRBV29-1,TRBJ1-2,CSVESYGYTF,TGCAGCGTTGAATCCTATGGCTACACCTTC
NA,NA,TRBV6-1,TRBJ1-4,CASSRRWGEKLFF,TGTGCCAGCAGCCGAAGATGGGGCGAAAAACTGTTTTTT
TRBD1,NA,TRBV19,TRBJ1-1,CASSVGQGNTEAFF,TGTGCCAGTAGTGTCGGACAGGGAAACACTGAAGCTTTCTTT
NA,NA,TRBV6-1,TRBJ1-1,CASNLEDTEAFF,TGTGCCAGCAATTTAGAGGACACTGAAGCTTTCTTT
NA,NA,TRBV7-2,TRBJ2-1,CASSQVGAGLKPYNEQFF,TGTGCCAGCAGCCAAGTTGGGGCGGGACTCAAACCCTACAATGAGCAGTTCTTC
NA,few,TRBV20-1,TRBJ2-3,CSASPDLARADTQYF,TGCAGTGCTAGCCCGGATCTCGCTCGAGCAGATACGCAGTATTTT
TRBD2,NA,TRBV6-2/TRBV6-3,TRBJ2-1,CASNLAGPMGNEQFF,TGTGCCAGCAATTTAGCGGGCCCTATGGGAAATGAGCAGTTCTTC
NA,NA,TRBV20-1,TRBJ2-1,CSPYRNEQFF,TGCAGTCCCTATAGGAATGAGCAGTTCTTC
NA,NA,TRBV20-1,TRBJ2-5,CSAPYAGTQYF,TGCAGTGCTCCATACGCGGGGACCCAGTACTTC
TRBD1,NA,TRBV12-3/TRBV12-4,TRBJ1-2,CASRQGALPHNYGYTF,TGTGCCAGCAGACAGGGGGCGCTCCCGCATAACTATGGCTACACCTTC
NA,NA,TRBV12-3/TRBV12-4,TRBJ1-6,CASSGLLKTLHF,TGTGCCAGCAGTGGTCTGCTCAAGACCCTCCACTTT
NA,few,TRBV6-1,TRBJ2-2,CASGGRGVTGELFF,TGTGCCAGCGGAGGACGCGGTGTGACCGGGGAGCTGTTTTTT
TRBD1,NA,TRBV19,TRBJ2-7,CASSPRTGGSYEQYF,TGTGCCAGTAGTCCAAGGACAGGGGGCAGTTACGAGCAGTACTTC
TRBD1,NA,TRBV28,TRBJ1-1,CASSLGQGVTEAFF,TGTGCCAGCAGTTTGGGACAGGGGGTGACTGAAGCTTTCTTT
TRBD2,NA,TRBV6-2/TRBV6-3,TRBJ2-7,CASTAGGREQYF,TGTGCCAGCACAGCGGGAGGCCGCGAGCAGTACTTC
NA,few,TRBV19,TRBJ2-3,CASSIERETDTQYF,TGTGCCAGTAGTATAGAACGAGAAACAGATACGCAGTATTTT
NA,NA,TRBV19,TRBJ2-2,CASSMANTGELFF,TGTGCCAGTAGTATGGCGAACACCGGGGAGCTGTTTTTT
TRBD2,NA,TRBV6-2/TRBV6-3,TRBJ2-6,CASSYSGRGGSGANVLTF,TGTGCCAGCAGTTACTCCGGTCGGGGGGGCTCTGGGGCCAACGTCCTGACTTTC
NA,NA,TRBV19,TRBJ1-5,CASSIDPGPGQPQHF,TGTGCCAGTAGTATAGATCCAGGGCCGGGACAGCCCCAGCATTTT
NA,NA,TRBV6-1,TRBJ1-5,CASTPQGGYSNQPQHF,TGTGCCAGCACCCCGCAAGGGGGTTATAGCAATCAGCCCCAGCATTTT
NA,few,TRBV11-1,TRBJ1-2,CASSPSGSGKVYGYTF,TGCGCCAGCAGCCCCAGTGGTTCAGGAAAAGTGTATGGCTACACCTTC
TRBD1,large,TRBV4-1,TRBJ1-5,CASSRRTGDGTPQPQHF,TGCGCCAGCAGCCGCCGGACAGGGGATGGGACCCCCCAGCCCCAGCATTTT
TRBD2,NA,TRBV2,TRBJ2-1,CASRPGASGDYNEQFF,TGTGCCAGCCGACCCGGAGCTAGCGGGGATTACAATGAGCAGTTCTTC
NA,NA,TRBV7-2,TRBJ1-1,CASSYLGWGLNTEAFF,TGTGCCAGCAGCTACCTTGGTTGGGGGTTGAACACTGAAGCTTTCTTT
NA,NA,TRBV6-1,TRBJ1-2,CASSRGEYGYTF,TGTGCCAGCAGTAGAGGGGAGTATGGCTACACCTTC
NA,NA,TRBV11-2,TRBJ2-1,CASSLVRTSSYEQFF,TGTGCCAGCAGCTTAGTGCGGACATCGTCCTATGAGCAGTTCTTC
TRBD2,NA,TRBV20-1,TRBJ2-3,CSASDREGLTDTQYF,TGCAGTGCTAGTGACCGGGAGGGCCTGACAGATACGCAGTATTTT
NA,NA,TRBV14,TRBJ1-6,CASRRGHHNSPLHF,TGTGCCAGCCGTCGGGGACACCATAATTCACCCCTCCACTTT
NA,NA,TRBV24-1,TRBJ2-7,CATISEQYF,TGTGCCACGATTTCCGAGCAGTACTTC
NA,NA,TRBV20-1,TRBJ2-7,CSARDDSYEQYF,TGCAGTGCTAGAGACGACTCCTACGAGCAGTACTTC
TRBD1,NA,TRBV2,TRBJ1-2,CASSSTRTGLGYTF,TGTGCCAGCAGTAGTACCAGGACAGGACTTGGCTACACCTTC